The 27 T cell receptor beta chains reported below all come from one sample, sequenced in a study of regulatory T cells in long-lasting Graves disease. The time point: newly diagnosed GD, antithyroid drugs for less than 3 months. PBMC-extracted RNA yielded the TCR library. To make TCR beta libraries, researchers used iRepertoire HTBI primers and Arm-PCR of CDR3 regions. TCRdb fed the multiplex PCR reads into MiXCR, producing one record per CDR3 protein. The data contain 600,000 to 650,000 distinct CDR3 sequences, roughly 15% of them singletons. These same records also appear under a second study, on T cells in Graves' hyperthyroidism and ophthalmopathy.

The sequencing here drew on peripheral blood mononuclear cells (PBMCs), taken at new diagnosis, from a patient treated with antithyroid drugs. The origin of the receptors is a woman aged 25 to 45 with Graves disease.

This clonotype was recorded many times. The chain's CDR3 is CASSGTGRNTEAFF. The CDR3 coding sequence is TGCGCCAGCAGCGGGACAGGGCGAAACACTGAAGCTTTCTTT. The V and J genes are TRBV5-1 and TRBJ1-1, with 9 bases lining up with TRBD1. The CDR3 loop spans 14 amino acids. With V trimmed by 4 bases and J by 2 bases, 3 bases remained unmatched. The germline V gene encodes CDR1 SGHRS and CDR2 YFSETQ.

Many counts were recorded for this clonotype. V is TRBV19 and J is TRBJ1-1; 7 positions match TRBD1. V gave up 6 bases and J gave up 5 bases; unmatched junction bases: 6. The germline V gene encodes CDR1 LNHDA and CDR2 SQIVND (reference sequence). The CDR3 length is 13 residues. In nucleotides, the CDR3 is TGTGCCAGTAGCAGGGGGTTCGGGACTGAAGCTTTCTTT. Translating gives CASSRGFGTEAFF.

This clonotype was seen a handful of times. The chain recombines TRBV10-3 with TRBJ2-4; tentatively, D is TRBD1 (6 bases). V lost 3 bases, J lost 3 bases, and 15 bases lay in between. The CDR3 runs to 16 residues. Per the germline V gene, CDR1 is ENHRY and CDR2 is SYGVKD. The CDR3: CAISDFPGADKNIQYF. The CDR3 coding sequence is TGTGCCATCAGTGATTTCCCAGGGGCGGACAAAAACATTCAGTACTTC.

This clonotype was found many times. The CDR3 region is CASSMDRRNTGELFF. In nucleotides, the CDR3 is TGTGCCAGCAGCATGGACAGGAGGAACACCGGGGAGCTGTTTTTT. This chain joins TRBV7-8 and TRBJ2-2; TRBD1 agrees at 7 bases. Trimming at V came to 5 bases and at J to 1 base, leaving 4 bases not matched to a gene. Germline CDR1 and CDR2: SGHVS and FQNEAQ. This CDR3 spans 15 amino acids.

As for this clonotype: The DNA is left out, because the CDR3 cannot be placed on it with certainty; the CDR3 is given as TCRdb lists it. The chain joins TRBV30 to TRBJ1-2; the table's D call of TRBD1 was not tested on the DNA. Germline values: CDR1 GTSNPN, CDR2 SVGIG (reference sequence). The CDR3 is 13 amino acids long, termini counted. This CDR3 is CAWSVGGWGGGTF.

In this sample, this clonotype turned up a few times. The chain uses TRBV7-6 and TRBJ2-5; D possibly uses TRBD1 or TRBD2 (5 bases each). Germline CDR1 SGHVS, CDR2 FNYEAQ. V dropped 0 bases and J dropped 5 bases, with 13 bases sitting between them. This CDR3 comprises 15 residues. CDR3 nucleotides: TGTGCCAGCAGCTTAGCTTGGGACCCCAGTGAGACCCAGTACTTC. It codes for CASSLAWDPSETQYF.

The sample holds a few counts of this clonotype. The chain combines TRBV3-1 with TRBJ2-1, with D unclear. Germline V gene lookup returns CDR1 LGHDT and CDR2 YNNKEL (reference sequence). V shed 8 bases and J shed 4 bases, with 12 bases lying between them. CDR3 length: 13 residues. The CDR3 reads CASRSLGYNEQFF. The CDR3 coding sequence is TGTGCCAGCCGGAGTCTCGGGTACAATGAGCAGTTCTTC.

This clonotype was recorded many times. The chain recombines TRBV3-1 with TRBJ1-2; D is perhaps TRBD1 (5 bases). The CDR3 is made up of 14 amino acids. Trimming removed 3 bases at V and 1 base at J, with 9 bases between. Germline CDR1 is LGHDT and CDR2 is YNNKEL (reference sequence). The CDR3 loop reads CASSQRGDNYGYTF. CDR3 nucleotide sequence: TGTGCCAGCAGCCAGCGGGGGGATAACTATGGCTACACCTTC.

A remark on this clonotype: With a much larger clone just one base away, this may be a read error. This chain connects TRBV7-9 to TRBJ1-1; D ambiguous. The CDR3 consists of 15 residues. Germline V gene sequence: CDR1 SEHNR, CDR2 FQNEAQ (reference sequence). Trimming took off 6 bases at V and 2 bases at J, with 16 bases between the two ends. DNA for the CDR3: TGTGCCAGCAGTGATTTCAGGAGGCGAAACACTGAAGCTTTCTTT. Translating it yields CASSDFRRRNTEAFF.

This clonotype has a handful of counts. The genes are TRBV6-5 and TRBJ2-7; 11 bases match TRBD1. The V gene end was trimmed by 2 bases and the J gene end by 4 bases; junction bases not matched to a gene: 4. The CDR3 contains 15 residues. Germline CDR1 is MNHEY and CDR2 is SVGAGI. CDR3 in amino acids: CASSYGTGGGYEQYF. DNA of the CDR3: TGTGCCAGCAGTTACGGGACAGGGGGAGGTTACGAGCAGTACTTC.

This clonotype was seen more than once but under ten times. The chain employs TRBV30 and TRBJ2-7; TRBD2 agrees at 7 bases. The CDR3 extends over 13 amino acids. V gave up 3 bases and J gave up 9 bases; unmatched junction bases: 11. Germline loops: CDR1 GTSNPN, CDR2 SVGIG (reference sequence). CDR3 amino acids: CAWRGLAVGVQYF. CDR3 nucleotides: TGTGCCTGGAGGGGGCTAGCGGTTGGAGTGCAGTACTTC.

This clonotype was found many times. V is TRBV28 and J is TRBJ2-2; D not certain. The CDR3 runs to 14 residues. CDR1 and CDR2 (germline): MDHEN, SYDVKM. Between the trimmed V and J ends, which lost 3 bases and 1 base, there was a span of 6 bases. This CDR3 reads CASSLRQNTGELFF. The CDR3 bases are TGTGCCAGCAGTTTGAGGCAGAACACCGGGGAGCTGTTTTTT.

This clonotype was recorded many times. This chain uses TRBV11-2 with TRBJ1-2; possibly TRBD1 for D (5 bases). The CDR3 contains 15 residues. The V end lost 1 base, the J end lost 0 bases, and 9 bases lay between the germline ends. Germline V lookup: CDR1 SGHAT, CDR2 FQNNGV. The CDR3 nucleotides read TGTGCCAGCAGCTTAGGGCCGACAGCTAACTATGGCTACACCTTC. Translation: CASSLGPTANYGYTF.

This clonotype has only a few counts. The CDR3 bases are TGTGCCAGCAGCCACGGCGGGGCCACTGAAGCTTTCTTT. Translation: CASSHGGATEAFF. This sequence joins TRBV14 and TRBJ1-1, with a tentative D call TRBD1 (5 bases). Germline V lookup: CDR1 SGHDN, CDR2 FVKESK. The CDR3 contains 13 residues. The V gene lost 3 bases and the J gene lost 4 bases, with 9 bases spanning the gap.

Ten or more counts support this clonotype. The chain links TRBV7-9 to TRBJ2-7; 14 bases are shared with TRBD2. There are 16 residues in the CDR3. The trim removed 5 bases at V and 1 base at J, leaving 4 bases unmatched. Per germline, CDR1 SEHNR and CDR2 FQNEAQ (reference sequence). CDR3 residues: CASSPGTSGRSYEQYF. CDR3 nucleotides: TGTGCCAGCAGCCCGGGGACTAGCGGGAGATCCTACGAGCAGTACTTC.

This sequence joins TRBV2 and TRBJ1-2; possible D gene TRBD1, 6 bases. The CDR3 consists of 15 residues. V gave up 7 bases and J gave up 4 bases, with 19 bases separating them. Germline V lookup: CDR1 SNHLY, CDR2 FYNNEI. CDR3 sequence (DNA): TGTGCCAGCACCGGATCAGGGGCGCGGGCCTATGGCTACACCTTC. Residues: CASTGSGARAYGYTF.

This clonotype was counted ten times or more. An end of the junction differs from the germline gene, which may be a read error. The rearrangement joins TRBV11-2 to TRBJ1-1; 7 bases are a match to TRBD1. The length of the CDR3 is 12 residues. The V gene's germline CDR1 is SGHAT and CDR2 FQNNGV. CDR3 nucleotide sequence: TGTGCCAGCACCTTAGGGGGCTACGAAGCTTTCTTT. It is translated as CASTLGGYEAFF.

The rearrangement links TRBV5-6 to TRBJ2-7, with 8 bases identical to TRBD1. V lost 2 bases and J lost 4; bases outside the gene matches: 8. CDR1 and CDR2 (germline): SGHDT, YYEEEE. This CDR3 has 15 amino acids. The CDR3 DNA reads as TGTGCCAGCAGCTTACTGAGGACAGGGCTATACGAGCAGTACTTC. It translates to CASSLLRTGLYEQYF.

The sample holds many counts of this clonotype. The genes are TRBV7-2 and TRBJ2-3; unclear D gene. The CDR3 length is 16 residues. The germline V gene encodes CDR1 SGHTA and CDR2 FQGNSA. V lost 5 bases and J 2 bases, leaving 17 bases between the germline ends. CDR3 coding DNA: TGTGCCAGCAGCCACACATCTCAGACCTTCACAGATACGCAGTATTTT. It is translated as CASSHTSQTFTDTQYF.

V usage is TRBV19 and J usage is TRBJ1-1; TRBD1 aligns across 8 bases. This CDR3 comprises 15 residues. The V gene's germline CDR1 is LNHDA and CDR2 SQIVND (reference sequence). With V trimmed by 4 bases and J by 8 bases, 12 bases remained unmatched. This CDR3 is CASSTPPGQGLEAFF. The CDR3 DNA reads TGTGCCAGTAGTACGCCCCCTGGACAGGGTCTAGAAGCTTTCTTT.

In its sample, this clonotype was seen many times. The CDR3 bases are TGTGCCAGCAGCCGCGAGACAGGGTTCCGTGGCTACACCTTC. Encoded protein: CASSRETGFRGYTF. The gene calls are TRBV3-1 and TRBJ1-2, with TRBD1 identical over 7 bases. This CDR3 region has 14 residues. J gave up 7 bases and V 4 bases, and 9 bases lay outside the gene matches. The germline gives CDR1 LGHDT, CDR2 YNNKEL (reference sequence).

The chain joins TRBV11-1 to TRBJ2-1, with 12 bases lining up with TRBD2. The CDR3 has 17 amino acids. The V gene's germline CDR1 is SGHAT and CDR2 FQDESV (reference sequence). V was pared by 8 bases and J by 6 bases, with 14 bases of the junction left unmatched. CDR3 sequence: CASSPPLAGGPGNEQFF. The CDR3 nucleotides read TGTGCCAGCTCACCGCCTCTAGCGGGAGGGCCTGGCAATGAGCAGTTCTTC. The full variable domain, with the rest looked up from reference TRBV11-1 and TRBJ2-1, is EAEVAQSPRYKITEKSQAVAFWCDPISGHATLYWYRQILGQGPELLVQFQDESVVDDSQLPKDRFSAERLKGVDSTLKIQPAELGDSAMYLCASSPPLAGGPGNEQFFGPGTRLTVL.

This clonotype was counted only a few times. This chain joins TRBV10-2 and TRBJ1-6; tentative D call: TRBD1 (5 bases). Trimming took off 10 bases at V and 0 bases at J, with 13 bases between the two ends. The CDR3 loop spans 15 amino acids. The germline V gene has CDR1 WSHSY and CDR2 SAAADI. CDR3 protein: CATRDGSSYNSPLHF. CDR3 in DNA: TGCGCCACCCGGGACGGGAGCTCCTATAATTCACCCCTCCACTTT.

This chain joins TRBV18 and TRBJ1-1; no definite D call. This CDR3 contains 15 residues. V lost 1 base, J lost 5 bases, and 14 bases lay in between. CDR1 KGHSH and CDR2 LQKENI come from the germline V gene. CDR3 sequence: CASSPRVGDVTEAFF. The CDR3 DNA reads as TGTGCCAGCTCACCACGGGTGGGTGACGTGACTGAAGCTTTCTTT.

J is TRBJ1-1 and V is TRBV19; no clear D gene. Germline CDR1 is LNHDA and CDR2 is SQIVND (reference sequence). CDR3 size: 16 residues. The ends were cut back, 3 bases at V and 5 bases at J, with 19 bases in the middle. The chain's CDR3 is CASSIPSYRLATEAFF. The CDR3 nucleotides are TGTGCCAGTAGTATCCCTTCATACCGACTGGCTACTGAAGCTTTCTTT. The variable domain in full, completed from reference TRBV19 and TRBJ1-1, reads DGGITQSPKYLFRKEGQNVTLSCEQNLNHDAMYWYRQDPGQGLRLIYYSQIVNDFQKGDIAEGYSVSREKKESFPLTVTSAQKNPTAFYLCASSIPSYRLATEAFFGQGTRLTVV.

This clonotype appeared a few times. This rearrangement joins TRBV27 to TRBJ2-5; D not resolved. Per the germline V gene, CDR1 is MNHEY and CDR2 is SMNVEV (reference sequence). The length of the CDR3 is 14 residues. Trimming pared 0 bases from V and 5 bases from J, leaving 10 bases between. In nucleotides, the CDR3 is TGTGCCAGCAGTTTATCTTCTTTATGGGAGACCCAGTACTTC. Translated: CASSLSSLWETQYF.

This clonotype was seen a handful of times. A much larger clone lies one base from this, so it may be a read error. CDR3 in DNA: TGCAGTGCTAGCAGGAGTCGGGAGACCCAGCATTTT. Protein sequence: CSASRSRETQHF. J is TRBJ1-5 and V is TRBV20-1; D is ambiguous. CDR3 size: 12 residues. CDR1 is DFQATT, CDR2 SNEGSKA, per germline (reference sequence). Trimming pared 3 bases from V and 11 bases from J, leaving 14 bases between.